This record looks at one TCR beta chain sequence and its context. What it recognizes is unknown. A read error may produce the germline difference seen at one junction end. PCR employed 60 Vbeta and 13 Jbeta primers. The method was immunoSEQ multiplex PCR; TCRdb's version includes in-frame clones alone and lacks a portion of them. The sample shows 120,000 or so clones, about 80% of them seen only once. The sample belongs to a study of cytomegalovirus exposure and HLA in healthy donors. Whole-study findings and limits: Apparent HLA restriction characterized most CMV-associated TCR beta chains in a later analysis. Further analysis, carried out later, found HLA-associated TCR beta chains more clonally expanded than equally common other chains. Most TCR sequences were uncommon, yet certain public TCRs appeared in many donors.

This clonotype originated in a woman aged 18-29 years in good health and CMV-seronegative. The sequenced sample was PBMCs.

This CDR3 is CASSYDRTFGANGLTF. The CDR3 nucleotides are TGTGCCAGCAGTTACGACAGAACCTTTGGGGCCAACGGCCTGACTTTC. This chain connects TRBV6-5 to TRBJ2-6; maybe TRBD1 (5 bases). The CDR3 spans 16 residues. Germline loops: CDR1 MNHEY, CDR2 SVGAGI.